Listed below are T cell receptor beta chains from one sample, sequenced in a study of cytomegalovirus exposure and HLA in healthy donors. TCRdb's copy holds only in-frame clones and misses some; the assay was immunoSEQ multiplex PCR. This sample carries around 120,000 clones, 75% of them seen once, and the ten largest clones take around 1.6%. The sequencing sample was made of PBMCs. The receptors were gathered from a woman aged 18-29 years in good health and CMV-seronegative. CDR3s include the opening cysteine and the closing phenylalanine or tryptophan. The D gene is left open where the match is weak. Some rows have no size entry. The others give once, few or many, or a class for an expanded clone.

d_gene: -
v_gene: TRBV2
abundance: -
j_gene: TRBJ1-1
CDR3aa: CASTGQMNTEAFF
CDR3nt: TGTGCCAGCACTGGGCAGATGAACACTGAAGCTTTCTTT

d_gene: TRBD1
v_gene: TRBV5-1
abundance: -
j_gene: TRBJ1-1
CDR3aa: CASSLDRGGTEAFF
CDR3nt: TGCGCCAGCAGCTTGGACAGGGGAGGCACTGAAGCTTTCTTT

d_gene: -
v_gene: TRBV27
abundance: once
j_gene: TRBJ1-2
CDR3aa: CASSRYSRDGYTF
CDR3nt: TGTGCCAGCAGCCGATACTCCCGGGATGGCTACACCTTC

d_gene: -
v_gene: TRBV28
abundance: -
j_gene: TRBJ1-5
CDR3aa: CASSRTGSSNQPQHF
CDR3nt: TGTGCCAGCAGTCGAACGGGGAGTAGCAATCAGCCCCAGCATTTT

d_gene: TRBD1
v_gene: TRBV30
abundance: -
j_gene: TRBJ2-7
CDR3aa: CAWSAEAGTGGIYEQYF
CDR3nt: TGTGCCTGGAGTGCCGAAGCCGGGACAGGGGGGATCTACGAGCAGTACTTC

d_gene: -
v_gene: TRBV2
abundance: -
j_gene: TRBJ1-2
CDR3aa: CASSASIRDYGYTF
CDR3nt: TGTGCCAGCTCGGCGTCCATCAGGGACTATGGCTACACCTTC

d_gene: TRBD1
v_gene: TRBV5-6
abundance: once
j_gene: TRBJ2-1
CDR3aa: CASSFRGLNEQFF
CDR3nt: TGTGCCAGCAGCTTCAGGGGGCTAAATGAGCAGTTCTTC

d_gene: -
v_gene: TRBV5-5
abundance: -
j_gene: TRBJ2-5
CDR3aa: CASSPLPLGRLETQYF
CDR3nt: TGTGCCAGCAGCCCACTACCACTGGGGCGCTTAGAGACCCAGTACTTC

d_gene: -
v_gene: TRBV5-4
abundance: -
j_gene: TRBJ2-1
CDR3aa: CASSLDRRGSYNEQFF
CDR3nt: TGTGCCAGCAGCTTGGATCGCAGGGGCTCCTACAATGAGCAGTTCTTC

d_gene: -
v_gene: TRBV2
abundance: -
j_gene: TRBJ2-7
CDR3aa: CASNEQGSFYEQYF
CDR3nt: TGTGCCAGCAATGAGCAGGGGAGTTTCTACGAGCAGTACTTC

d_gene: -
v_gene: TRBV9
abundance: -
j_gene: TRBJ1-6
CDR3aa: CASSVTGHNSPLHF
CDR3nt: TGTGCCAGCAGCGTGACTGGCCACAATTCACCCCTCCACTTT